This entry concerns a single TCR beta chain. The data originate from a study of blood T cell repertoires in COVID-19. Per the original methods: Cell counts per sample came from amplifying reference gene primers. The assay was immunoSEQ multiplex PCR, and TCRdb's table has in-frame clones only and misses some. The V and J calls and clone size were taken over from that table, and D and trimming were inferred from the DNA. The sample has 250,000 to 300,000 clones, 75% to 90% seen once; the top ten hold under 3.5%. The CDR3 loop spans 15 amino acids. Germline values: CDR1 LGHNA, CDR2 YSLEER. V lost 3 bases and J lost 1, with 9 bases in between.

Sequenced sample: peripheral blood. The TCR originated in a woman in her twenties or thirties with active or convalescent COVID-19. J is TRBJ2-2 and V is TRBV4-3; D is unresolved. The CDR3 DNA is TGCGCCAGCAGCCAGTCTCCCAGGAACACCGGGGAGCTGTTTTTT. Encoded protein: CASSQSPRNTGELFF.